These 17 T cell receptor beta chains share one sample of origin, sequenced in a study of CD8+CD57+ T cells in acquired aplastic anemia. The study profiled TCR beta VDJ and CDR3 using genomic DNA as template. One entry per CDR3 protein results from TCRdb running MiXCR on the reads. The sample has hundreds of thousands of distinct CDR3 sequences; about a third are singletons. All sequencing subjects had displayed CD8+CD57+ cell expansion on flow cytometry. The sequenced sample was sorted CD4+, CD8+, or CD8+CD57+ T cells (not recorded which) from PBMCs. The receptors stem from a human donor with aplastic anemia.

The chain is built from TRBV6-1 and TRBJ1-3; 7 bases map to TRBD1. This CDR3 has 15 residues. CDR1 MNHNS and CDR2 SASEGT come from the germline V gene. The J segment lost 4 bases and the V segment lost 6 bases, leaving 9 bases of the junction unmatched. This CDR3 is CASSPQGGRGNTIYF. CDR3 DNA: TGTGCCAGCAGCCCCCAGGGGGGAAGGGGAAACACCATATATTTT.

J is TRBJ1-5 and V is TRBV20-1; D ambiguous. The germline gives CDR1 DFQATT, CDR2 SNEGSKA (reference sequence). This CDR3 region has 13 residues. V shed 2 bases and J shed 0 bases, with 5 bases lying between them. Here the CDR3 reads CSARRASNQPQHF. CDR3 sequence (DNA): TGCAGTGCTAGAAGGGCTAGCAATCAGCCCCAGCATTTT.

The CDR3 is CASRRITGTGVNQPQHF. The CDR3 DNA sequence: TGTGCCAGTAGGAGAATTACCGGGACAGGAGTCAATCAGCCCCAGCATTTT. The chain couples TRBV19 to TRBJ1-5; TRBD1 matches at 8 bases. The CDR3 contains 17 residues. Germline CDR1 and CDR2: LNHDA and SQIVND (reference sequence). The J segment lost 3 bases and the V segment lost 6 bases, leaving 13 bases of the junction unmatched.

The rearrangement uses TRBV5-1 and TRBJ2-3; D not resolved. The J call is in doubt because the DNA end fits TRBJ1-5 better. The CDR3 length is 13 residues. Germline lookup yields CDR1 SGHRS and CDR2 YFSETQ. The CDR3 nucleotides are TGCGCCAGCAGCACCACTAGCACAGATACGCAGCATTTT. Protein product: CASSTTSTDTQHF.

This clonotype was recorded many times. The V gene is TRBV9, the J gene TRBJ1-5, with D unclear. CDR1 and CDR2 from the germline V gene are SGDLS and YYNGEE. The CDR3 is 13 residues long. V was pared by 4 bases and J by 3 bases, with 8 bases between. The CDR3 sequence is CASSREVNQPQHF. CDR3 in DNA: TGTGCCAGCAGCCGGGAGGTCAATCAGCCCCAGCATTTT.

This clonotype was seen only a few times. V gene TRBV7-3 combines with J gene TRBJ2-1, with 11 bases matching TRBD2. The CDR3 totals 17 residues. CDR1 and CDR2 (germline): SGHTA, FQGTGA. Trimming cost V 1 base and J 4 bases; bases outside gene matches: 6. CDR3 nucleotide sequence: TGTGCCAGCAGCTTAATCGCTAGCGGGGGGAAGTACAATGAGCAGTTCTTC. Protein product: CASSLIASGGKYNEQFF.

The chain recombines TRBV10-3 with TRBJ1-5; 10 bases align to TRBD1. CDR3 size: 15 residues. The germline V gene encodes CDR1 ENHRY and CDR2 SYGVKD. After removal of 5 bases from V and 4 bases from J, the junction contained 5 bases not matched to a gene. The CDR3 reads CAISKRQGANQPQHF. The CDR3, as DNA: TGTGCCATCAGTAAACGACAGGGGGCGAATCAGCCCCAGCATTTT.

Points on this clonotype: A much bigger clone sits one base away, suggesting this may be a read error. CDR3 sequence reads: CASSLLGTGYQGTQYF. For the CDR3, the DNA is TGCGCCAGCAGCTTGTTAGGGACAGGGTACCAAGGGACCCAGTACTTC. The chain links TRBV5-1 to TRBJ2-5; 9 positions agree with TRBD1. Germline CDR1 SGHRS, CDR2 YFSETQ. This CDR3 region has 16 residues.

This clonotype has at least ten counts. The V call is TRBV15, the J call TRBJ1-6, with a possible D match to TRBD1 (5 bases). This CDR3 has 16 residues. Trimming took 0 bases from V and 3 from J, leaving 9 bases between them. Germline V gene data show CDR1 as LNHNV and CDR2 as YYDKDF (reference sequence). The CDR3 DNA reads TGTGCCACCAGCAGAGATCCGACAGTCTATAATTCACCCCTCCACTTT. It specifies CATSRDPTVYNSPLHF. Using reference TRBV15 and TRBJ1-6 for the parts outside the CDR3, the full variable domain is DAMVIQNPRYQVTQFGKPVTLSCSQTLNHNVMYWYQQKSSQAPKLLFHYYDKDFNNEADTPDNFQSRRPNTSFCFLDIRSPGLGDTAMYLCATSRDPTVYNSPLHFGNGTRLTVT.

As concerns this clonotype: It is unclear where the CDR3 begins or ends on the DNA, so no DNA is shown, and the CDR3 is as TCRdb lists it. The gene calls are TRBV24-1 and TRBJ1-1; TRBD1 was called by the table and not checked on the DNA. Germline assignment: CDR1 KGHDR and CDR2 SFDVKD. A total of 19 residues make up the CDR3, ends included. Here the CDR3 reads CATSDPQLHLRFGDRRAFF.

About this clonotype: Being one base from a much bigger clone, this may be a read error. The chain links TRBV10-3 to TRBJ2-1; D not resolved. The CDR3 consists of 14 residues. Germline V gene sequence: CDR1 ENHRY, CDR2 SYGVKD. The CDR3 spells CAITGKSSYNGQFF. In DNA form, the CDR3 reads TGTGCCATCACTGGCAAGAGCTCCTACAATGGGCAGTTCTTC.

This clonotype appeared a few times. This chain links TRBV5-8 with TRBJ1-5; 9 positions agree with TRBD1. There are 15 residues in the CDR3. Germline V lookup: CDR1 SGHTS, CDR2 YDEGEE. J lost 2 bases, V lost 4 bases, and 4 bases had no gene match. The CDR3 here is CASSTGGKGNQPQHF. CDR3 nucleotides: TGTGCCAGCAGCACAGGGGGCAAGGGCAATCAGCCCCAGCATTTT.

As concerns this clonotype: At one end the junction does not follow the germline gene, possibly because of a read error. The chain employs TRBV19 and TRBJ1-5; unclear D gene. The germline V gene has CDR1 LNHDA and CDR2 SQIVND (reference sequence). The CDR3 contains 12 residues. The CDR3 loop is CAWSQNNRPQHF. CDR3 nucleotide sequence: TGTGCCTGGAGTCAGAACAATCGGCCCCAGCATTTT.

This clonotype was counted many times. This rearrangement joins TRBV24-1 to TRBJ2-7; a weak D match, TRBD1 (6 bases). The germline gives CDR1 KGHDR, CDR2 SFDVKD. The V gene lost 2 bases and the J gene lost 6 bases, with 10 bases spanning the gap. This CDR3 contains 13 residues. The CDR3 DNA sequence: TGTGCCACCAGTGATTCGACCAGGGGCGAGCAGTACTTC. Translation gives CATSDSTRGEQYF.

V and J are TRBV3-1 and TRBJ1-5; 8 nucleotides line up with TRBD1. J gave up 6 bases and V 1 base, and 8 bases lay outside the gene matches. The CDR3 length is 16 residues. CDR1 and CDR2 from the germline V gene are LGHDT and YNNKEL (reference sequence). CDR3 sequence (DNA): TGTGCCAGCAGCCAAGGCATAACAGGGGGAGGTCAGCCCCAGCATTTT. Translating gives CASSQGITGGGQPQHF.

Many counts were recorded for this clonotype. This chain links TRBV11-2 with TRBJ1-6; D not resolved. The V gene's germline CDR1 is SGHAT and CDR2 FQNNGV. The CDR3 extends over 17 amino acids. The V and J ends lost 0 bases and 7 bases respectively, with 16 bases between them. CDR3: CASSLDPRFGENSPLHF. DNA for the CDR3: TGTGCCAGCAGCTTAGACCCTAGATTTGGGGAAAATTCACCCCTCCACTTT.

The sample holds a few counts of this clonotype. The rearrangement joins TRBV15 to TRBJ1-2; D gene unclear. Trimming took off 0 bases at V and 8 bases at J, with 4 bases between the two ends. The CDR3 runs to 11 residues. Germline V gene sequence: CDR1 LNHNV, CDR2 YYDKDF (reference sequence). This CDR3 is CATSRDRGYTF. CDR3 DNA sequence: TGTGCCACCAGCAGAGACCGGGGCTACACCTTC. Full variable domain (remainder filled in from reference TRBV15 and TRBJ1-2): DAMVIQNPRYQVTQFGKPVTLSCSQTLNHNVMYWYQQKSSQAPKLLFHYYDKDFNNEADTPDNFQSRRPNTSFCFLDIRSPGLGDTAMYLCATSRDRGYTFGSGTRLTVV.